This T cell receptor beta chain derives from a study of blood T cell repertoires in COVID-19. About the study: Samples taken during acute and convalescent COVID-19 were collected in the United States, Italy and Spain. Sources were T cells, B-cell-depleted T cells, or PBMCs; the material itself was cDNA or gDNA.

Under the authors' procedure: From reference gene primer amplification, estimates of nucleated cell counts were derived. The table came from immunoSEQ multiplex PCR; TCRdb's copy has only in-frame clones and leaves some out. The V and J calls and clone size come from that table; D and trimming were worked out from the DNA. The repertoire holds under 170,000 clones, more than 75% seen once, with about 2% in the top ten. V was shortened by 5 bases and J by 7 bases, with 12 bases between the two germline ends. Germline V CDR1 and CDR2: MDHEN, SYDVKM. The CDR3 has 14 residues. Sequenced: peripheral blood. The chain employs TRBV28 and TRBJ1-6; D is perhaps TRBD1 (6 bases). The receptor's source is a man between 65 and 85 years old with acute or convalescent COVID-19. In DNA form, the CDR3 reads TGTGCCAGCAGTCCCCAGGGGCTCAATTCACCCCTCCACTTT. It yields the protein CASSPQGLNSPLHF.